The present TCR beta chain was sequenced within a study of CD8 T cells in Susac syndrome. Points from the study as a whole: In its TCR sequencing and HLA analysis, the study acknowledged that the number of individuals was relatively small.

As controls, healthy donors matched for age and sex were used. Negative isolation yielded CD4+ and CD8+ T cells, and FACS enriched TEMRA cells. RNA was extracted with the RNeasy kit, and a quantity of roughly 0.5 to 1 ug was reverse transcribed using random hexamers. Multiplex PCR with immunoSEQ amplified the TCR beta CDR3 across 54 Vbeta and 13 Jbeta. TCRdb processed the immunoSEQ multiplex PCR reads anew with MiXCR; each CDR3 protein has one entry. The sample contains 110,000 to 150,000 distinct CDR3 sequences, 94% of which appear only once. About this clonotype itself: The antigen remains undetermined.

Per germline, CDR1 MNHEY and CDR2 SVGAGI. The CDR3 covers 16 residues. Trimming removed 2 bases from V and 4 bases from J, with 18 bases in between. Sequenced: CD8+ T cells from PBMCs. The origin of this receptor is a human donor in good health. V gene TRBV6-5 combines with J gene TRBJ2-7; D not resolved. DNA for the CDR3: TGTGCCAGCAGTTACGGGATAGGCGGCGCCTCGTACGAGCAGTACTTC. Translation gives CASSYGIGGASYEQYF.